These T cell receptor beta chains were read from a single sample in a study of OX40 agonist ivuxolimab in advanced cancers. Produced via immunoSEQ multiplex PCR; TCRdb's table is partial and in-frame only. The data contain roughly 23,000 clones, 77% of them seen just once; the ten biggest clones take up more than 15%. The source was CD4+ or CD8+ T cells sorted from blood, collected in a trial of the OX40 agonist ivuxolimab. These TCRs come from an adult with an advanced solid tumor such as melanoma, head and neck, liver or kidney cancer. Both conserved end residues are part of each CDR3. Each record gives: V gene, J gene, clone size, D gene, CDR3 protein, CDR3 DNA. D genes are given only for firm matches. Part of the rows lack a size; the others show once, few, many or a class for expanded clones.

TRBV30	TRBJ2-5	.	.	CAWTRDSQSTQYF	TGTGCCTGGACTCGGGACTCCCAATCAACCCAGTACTTC
TRBV5-5	TRBJ1-2	.	.	CASRTDLNYGYTF	TGTGCCAGCAGGACAGACCTTAACTATGGCTACACCTTC
TRBV11-2	TRBJ2-5	.	.	CASSSSGGGVRTQYF	TGTGCCAGCAGCTCCTCGGGTGGAGGGGTGAGGACCCAGTACTTC
TRBV6-6	TRBJ1-6	few	.	CASSYSFGVNSPLHF	TGTGCCAGCAGTTACTCATTTGGGGTAAATTCACCCCTCCACTTT
TRBV30	TRBJ1-1	.	.	CAWSWMRTEAFF	TGTGCCTGGAGCTGGATGCGGACTGAAGCTTTCTTT
TRBV10-3	TRBJ2-1	.	TRBD2	CAISLSGGLQEQFF	TGTGCCATCAGCCTTAGCGGGGGGTTACAGGAGCAGTTCTTC
TRBV6-1	TRBJ2-7	.	.	CASSPTDYEQYF	TGTGCCAGCAGTCCGACGGACTACGAGCAGTACTTC
TRBV27	TRBJ2-7	.	.	CASYGGGDEQYF	TGTGCCAGCTACGGCGGGGGCGACGAGCAGTACTTC
TRBV11-2	TRBJ1-1	.	.	CASSPTMNTEAFF	TGTGCCAGCAGCCCGACGATGAACACTGAAGCTTTCTTT
TRBV19	TRBJ2-7	.	.	CASSPIAGTLTHEQYF	TGTGCCAGTAGTCCGATCGCCGGGACCCTCACGCACGAGCAGTACTTC
TRBV14	TRBJ2-7	.	.	CASSRRGSSSYEQYF	TGTGCCAGCAGCCGACGGGGCAGTAGCTCCTACGAGCAGTACTTC
TRBV19	TRBJ2-1	few	.	CASSITPTGPYNEQFF	TGTGCCAGTAGTATAACCCCGACAGGTCCCTACAATGAGCAGTTCTTC